This T cell receptor beta chain originates from a study of CD8 T cells in Susac syndrome. Study information: At blood draw, Susac syndrome patients were therapy-naive, on corticosteroids, or on intravenous immunoglobulin alone.

Recently defined diagnostic criteria for definite or probable disease were fulfilled by Susac syndrome patients. TEMRA cells were FACS-enriched, with CD8+ and CD4+ T cells isolated negatively. Unmatched junction bases numbered 6, after V lost 6 bases and J lost 0 bases. In germline, CDR1 is SQVTM, CDR2 ANQGSEA. This CDR3 has 14 amino acids. Random hexamers primed reverse transcription of about 0.45 to 1 ug RNA. TCRdb redid the calling of the immunoSEQ multiplex PCR reads with MiXCR, one entry per CDR3 protein. The sample has about 240,000 distinct CDR3 sequences, less than 96% seen once; the top ten hold 0.095% to 0.12%.

Material: CD4+ T cells from PBMCs. The V gene is TRBV29-1, the J gene TRBJ1-1, with 8 bases fitting TRBD1. This receptor was taken from a human donor with Susac syndrome. The CDR3 spells CSVPGQGMNTEAFF. DNA of the CDR3: TGCAGCGTCCCCGGACAGGGCATGAACACTGAAGCTTTCTTT.